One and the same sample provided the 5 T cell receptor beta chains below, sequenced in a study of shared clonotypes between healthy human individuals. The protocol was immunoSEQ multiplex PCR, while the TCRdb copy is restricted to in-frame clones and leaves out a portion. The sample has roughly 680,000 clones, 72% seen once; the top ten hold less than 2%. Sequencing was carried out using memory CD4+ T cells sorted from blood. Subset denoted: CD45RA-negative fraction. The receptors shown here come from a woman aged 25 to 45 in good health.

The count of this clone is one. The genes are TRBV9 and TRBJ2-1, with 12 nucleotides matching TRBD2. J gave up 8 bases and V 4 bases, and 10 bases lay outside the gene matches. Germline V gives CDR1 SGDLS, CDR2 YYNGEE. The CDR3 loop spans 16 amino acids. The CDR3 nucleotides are TGTGCCAGCAGCCTCCGGTTACTAGCGGGAGGTTATGAGCAGTTCTTC. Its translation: CASSLRLLAGGYEQFF.

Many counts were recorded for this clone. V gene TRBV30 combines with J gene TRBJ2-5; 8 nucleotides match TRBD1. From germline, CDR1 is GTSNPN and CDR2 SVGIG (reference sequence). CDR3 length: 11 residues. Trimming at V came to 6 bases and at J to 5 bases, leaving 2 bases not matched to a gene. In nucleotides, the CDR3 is TGTGCCTGTCAGGGGGCTGAGACCCAGTACTTC. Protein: CACQGAETQYF. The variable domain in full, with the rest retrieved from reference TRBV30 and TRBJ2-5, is SQTIHQWPATLVQPVGSPLSLECTVEGTSNPNLYWYRQAAGRGLQLLFYSVGIGQISSEVPQNLSASRPQDRQFILSSKKLLLSDSGFYLCACQGAETQYFGPGTRLLVL.

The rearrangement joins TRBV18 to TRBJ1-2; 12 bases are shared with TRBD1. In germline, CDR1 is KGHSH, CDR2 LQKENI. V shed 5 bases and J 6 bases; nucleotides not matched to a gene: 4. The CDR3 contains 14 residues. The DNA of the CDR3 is TGTGCCAGCTCAGCCGGGACAGGGGGCGATGGCTACACCTTC. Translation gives CASSAGTGGDGYTF.

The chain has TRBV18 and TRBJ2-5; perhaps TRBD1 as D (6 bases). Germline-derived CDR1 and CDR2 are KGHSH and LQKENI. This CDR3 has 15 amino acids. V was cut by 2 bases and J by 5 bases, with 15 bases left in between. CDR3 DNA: TGTGCCAGCTCACCAACCACAGGGAGTCGGGAGACCCAGTACTTC. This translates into CASSPTTGSRETQYF.

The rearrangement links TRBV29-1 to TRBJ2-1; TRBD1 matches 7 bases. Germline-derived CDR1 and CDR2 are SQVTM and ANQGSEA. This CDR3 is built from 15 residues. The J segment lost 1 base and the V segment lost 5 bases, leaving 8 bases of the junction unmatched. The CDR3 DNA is TGCAGCGTTAAGGGGGCGATAGGTTCCTACAATGAGCAGTTCTTC. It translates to CSVKGAIGSYNEQFF.